This T cell receptor (beta chain) was documented in a study of blood T cell repertoires in COVID-19. Looking at the study overall: Italy, Spain and the United States were the sources of the convalescent and acute COVID-19 samples. From T cells, B-cell-depleted T cells, or PBMCs came the material, which was cDNA or gDNA.

TCRdb's copy holds only in-frame clones and misses some; the assay was immunoSEQ multiplex PCR. The data contain nearly 100,000 clones, approximately 86% of them singletons. The germline V and J ends were trimmed by 4 bases and 4 bases, with 16 bases remaining between them. Germline CDR1 is MNHEY and CDR2 is SMNVEV (reference sequence). CDR3 size: 15 residues. The sequence came from a man of 80 years or more with acute or convalescent COVID-19. The chain is built from TRBV27 and TRBJ2-5, with D possibly being TRBD2 (6 bases). The sequencing input was peripheral blood. The CDR3 nucleotides are TGTGCCAGCAGTTCCTGGGGCCCCGGGGGAGAGACCCAGTACTTC. This gives the protein CASSSWGPGGETQYF.